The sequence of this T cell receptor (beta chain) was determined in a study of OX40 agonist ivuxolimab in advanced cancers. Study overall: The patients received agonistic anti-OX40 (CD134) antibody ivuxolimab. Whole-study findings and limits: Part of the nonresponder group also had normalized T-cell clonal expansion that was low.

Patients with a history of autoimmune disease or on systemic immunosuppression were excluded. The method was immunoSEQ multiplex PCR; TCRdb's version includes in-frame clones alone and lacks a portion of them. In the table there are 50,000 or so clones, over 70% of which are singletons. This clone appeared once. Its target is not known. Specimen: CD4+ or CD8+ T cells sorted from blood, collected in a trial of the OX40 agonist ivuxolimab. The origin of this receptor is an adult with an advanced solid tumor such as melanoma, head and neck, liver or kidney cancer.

The DNA of the CDR3 is TGTGCCAGCAGCTTATTGACAGAGGATTCACCCCTCCACTTT. Translated: CASSLLTEDSPLHF. J is TRBJ1-6 and V is TRBV11-2, with D possibly matching TRBD1 (5 bases). The germline V gene has CDR1 SGHAT and CDR2 FQNNGV. The V and J ends lost 2 bases and 8 bases respectively, with 10 bases between them. The CDR3 extends over 14 amino acids.